The 5 T cell receptor beta chains listed next were all sequenced from one sample in a study of blood T cell repertoires in COVID-19. Assay: immunoSEQ multiplex PCR; the TCRdb copy retains only in-frame clones and omits some. Here the sample spans some 88,000 clones, around 75% being singletons. The sequenced sample was peripheral blood. The receptors shown here come from a human donor in a cohort sampled during active COVID-19.

This clone was observed a few times. This CDR3 is CASSPLTSGSKQYF. CDR3 sequence (DNA): TGTGCCAGCAGCCCCCTGACTAGCGGGAGTAAGCAGTACTTC. The chain has TRBV7-9 and TRBJ2-7; 12 nucleotides match TRBD2. With 5 bases clipped from V and 8 bases from J, the junction kept 7 bases outside the gene matches. CDR1 and CDR2 from the germline V gene are SEHNR and FQNEAQ (reference sequence). This CDR3 is 14 amino acids long.

The chain uses TRBV5-1 and TRBJ2-5; D perhaps matches TRBD1 (6 bases). The CDR3 consists of 14 residues. Germline CDR1 and CDR2: SGHRS and YFSETQ. Trimming took off 4 bases at V and 3 bases at J, with 13 bases between the two ends. This CDR3 reads CASSKGTREETQYF. CDR3 in DNA: TGCGCCAGCAGCAAAGGGACAAGGGAAGAGACCCAGTACTTC.

The rearrangement uses TRBV7-9 and TRBJ1-4; D might be TRBD1 (5 bases). Trimming shortened V by 2 bases and J by 2 bases, and 9 bases separated the two germline ends. The CDR3 extends over 15 amino acids. Per the germline V gene, CDR1 is SEHNR and CDR2 is FQNEAQ (reference sequence). The chain's CDR3 is CASSLWGGTNEKLFF. CDR3 sequence (DNA): TGTGCCAGCAGCTTATGGGGGGGTACTAATGAAAAACTGTTTTTT.

The V gene is TRBV27, the J gene TRBJ2-6; weak D call: TRBD2 (6 bases). Trimming removed 6 bases from V and 4 bases from J, with 16 bases in between. This CDR3 has 16 residues. CDR1 is MNHEY and CDR2 is SMNVEV in the germline V gene (reference sequence). CDR3: CASSLIPAGGANVLTF. CDR3 bases: TGTGCCAGCAGCCTAATACCGGCGGGAGGGGCCAACGTCCTGACTTTC.

This sequence joins TRBV2 and TRBJ2-5; D perhaps matches TRBD1 (5 bases). The CDR3 has 13 residues. Trimming took 4 bases from V and 1 from J, leaving 7 bases between them. Germline CDR1 and CDR2: SNHLY and FYNNEI. The CDR3 is CASSGRAQETQYF. For the CDR3, the DNA is TGTGCCAGCAGTGGCAGGGCCCAAGAGACCCAGTACTTC.